The 20 T cell receptor beta chains in this list originate from one sample, sequenced in a study of T cells in narcolepsy. The protocol was immunoSEQ multiplex PCR, while the TCRdb copy is restricted to in-frame clones and leaves out a portion. The table shows around 24,000 clones, with approximately 84% occurring only once. The sequenced material came from CD45RA- memory CD4+ T cells from PBMCs. The receptors derive from a human donor with narcolepsy.

The chain links TRBV5-6 to TRBJ2-1; 7 bases align to TRBD2. The trim removed 3 bases at V and 2 bases at J, leaving 2 bases unmatched. The CDR3 has 14 amino acids. The germline V gene encodes CDR1 SGHDT and CDR2 YYEEEE. CDR3 bases: TGTGCCAGCAGCTGGGGGACTACCTACAATGAGCAGTTCTTC. Translated: CASSWGTTYNEQFF.

V is TRBV4-3 and J is TRBJ1-4; D unclear. There are 13 residues in the CDR3. V lost 0 bases and J 7 bases, leaving 6 bases between the germline ends. CDR1 and CDR2 from the germline V gene are LGHNA and YSLEER. CDR3 nucleotides: TGCGCCAGCAGCCAAGATTACGGTGAAAAACTGTTTTTT. It codes for CASSQDYGEKLFF.

This clone was observed a single time. The rearrangement joins TRBV29-1 to TRBJ1-2, with TRBD1 identical over 7 bases. Germline V CDR1 and CDR2: SQVTM, ANQGSEA. There are 15 residues in the CDR3. V lost 7 bases, J lost 4 bases, and 15 bases stayed unmatched. The CDR3 coding sequence is TGCAGCGCCCCCACGGGGGCAGGGGGAGTCTATGGCTACACCTTC. Translating it yields CSAPTGAGGVYGYTF.

This rearrangement joins TRBV19 to TRBJ2-3; 8 bases align to TRBD1. This CDR3 comprises 15 residues. Germline loops: CDR1 LNHDA, CDR2 SQIVND (reference sequence). V was clipped by 3 bases and J by 1 base; unmatched bases: 3. In DNA, the CDR3 is TGTGCCAGTAGTATCCCGGGACAGGGCACAGATACGCAGTATTTT. This encodes CASSIPGQGTDTQYF. The entire variable domain, with the rest obtained from reference TRBV19 and TRBJ2-3, is as follows: DGGITQSPKYLFRKEGQNVTLSCEQNLNHDAMYWYRQDPGQGLRLIYYSQIVNDFQKGDIAEGYSVSREKKESFPLTVTSAQKNPTAFYLCASSIPGQGTDTQYFGPGTRLTVL.

The chain employs TRBV29-1 and TRBJ1-5; D not certain. The CDR3 contains 13 residues. The germline V gene encodes CDR1 SQVTM and CDR2 ANQGSEA. Trimming removed 0 bases from V and 6 bases from J, with 9 bases in between. The CDR3 spells CSVEDREGQPQHF. The CDR3 region has the DNA TGCAGCGTTGAAGACCGGGAGGGTCAGCCCCAGCATTTT.

The rearrangement links TRBV19 to TRBJ2-6; D could derive from TRBD1 or TRBD2 (5 bases each). The V gene's germline CDR1 is LNHDA and CDR2 SQIVND (reference sequence). V was clipped by 7 bases and J by 1 base, with 17 bases between them. The CDR3 runs to 17 residues. The CDR3: CASNPQGGGSGANVLTF. The CDR3 bases are TGTGCCAGTAACCCCCAGGGTGGGGGATCTGGGGCCAACGTCCTGACTTTC.

V usage is TRBV20-1 and J usage is TRBJ1-2; weak D call: TRBD1 (5 bases). Trimming took off 5 bases at V and 3 bases at J, with 7 bases between the two ends. Germline loops: CDR1 DFQATT, CDR2 SNEGSKA (reference sequence). This CDR3 region has 11 residues. This CDR3 reads CSAPRDYGYTF. CDR3 in DNA: TGCAGTGCTCCCAGGGACTATGGCTACACCTTC.

The chain combines TRBV5-4 with TRBJ2-2; 16 bases are a match to TRBD2. The CDR3 spans 16 residues. Trimming at V came to 4 bases and at J to 7 bases, leaving 4 bases not matched to a gene. Looked up from germline, CDR1 is SGHNT and CDR2 is YYREEE (reference sequence). In DNA form, the CDR3 reads TGTGCCAGCAGCCCCGGGACTAGCGGGAGGGTCGGGGAGCTGTTTTTT. Its translation is CASSPGTSGRVGELFF.

The J gene is TRBJ2-6, the V gene TRBV4-2; 7 bases fit TRBD1. V dropped 7 bases and J dropped 4; count of bases not matched to a gene: 4. The CDR3 length is 14 residues. Germline V gene data show CDR1 as LGHNA and CDR2 as YNFKEQ. The CDR3 here is CASKGAMGANVLTF. The CDR3, as DNA: TGTGCCAGCAAGGGGGCGATGGGGGCCAACGTCCTGACTTTC.

The CDR3 sequence: CASSPTGTVETQYF. The CDR3 DNA is TGTGCCAGCAGCCCGACAGGGACCGTAGAGACCCAGTACTTC. The chain recombines TRBV7-9 with TRBJ2-5; 7 bases agree with TRBD1. Germline loops: CDR1 SEHNR, CDR2 FQNEAQ (reference sequence). This CDR3 is built from 14 residues. The trim removed 5 bases at V and 4 bases at J, leaving 7 bases unmatched.

There are a few counts of this clone. The rearrangement links TRBV7-3 to TRBJ1-1; D call uncertain. Trimming removed 1 base at V and 8 bases at J, with 11 bases between. Germline V gene sequence: CDR1 SGHTA, CDR2 FQGTGA. This CDR3 has 13 amino acids. CDR3 region: CASSLRRRGEAFF. CDR3 nucleotides: TGTGCCAGCAGCTTAAGACGCCGTGGAGAAGCTTTCTTT. Looking up the rest from reference TRBV7-3 and TRBJ1-1 gives the full variable domain: GAGVSQTPSNKVTEKGKYVELRCDPISGHTALYWYRQSLGQGPEFLIYFQGTGAADDSGLPNDRFFAVRPEGSVSTLKIQRTERGDSAVYLCASSLRRRGEAFFGQGTRLTVV.

In this sample, this clone turned up a few times. The chain joins TRBV4-1 to TRBJ2-7, with 10 bases lining up with TRBD1. The J segment lost 3 bases and the V segment lost 0 bases, leaving 2 bases of the junction unmatched. The CDR3 is 15 amino acids. The germline gives CDR1 MGHRA, CDR2 YSYEKL. The CDR3 here is CASSQEGQGLYEQYF. The DNA for the CDR3 is TGCGCCAGCAGCCAAGAGGGACAGGGGCTCTACGAGCAGTACTTC.

The rearrangement links TRBV6-6 to TRBJ1-5; D is perhaps TRBD1 (6 bases). This CDR3 is built from 14 residues. Germline loops: CDR1 MNHNY, CDR2 SVGAGI (reference sequence). Trimming took 5 bases from V and 4 from J, leaving 12 bases between them. The CDR3 region has the DNA TGTGCCAGCAGTCTGACAGGTGGGAATCAGCCCCAGCATTTT. It yields the protein CASSLTGGNQPQHF.

This clone occurred once. V and J are TRBV28 and TRBJ2-1; 10 positions match TRBD2. The germline gives CDR1 MDHEN, CDR2 SYDVKM. CDR3 length: 15 residues. Unmatched junction bases numbered 12, after V lost 8 bases and J lost 8 bases. CDR3 sequence reads: CASERVSGRSHEQFF. The DNA of the CDR3 is TGTGCCAGCGAGCGGGTTAGCGGGAGGAGTCATGAGCAGTTCTTC.

V is TRBV6-1 and J is TRBJ1-4; D may be TRBD1 (5 bases). The CDR3 is 14 residues long. Germline V lookup: CDR1 MNHNS, CDR2 SASEGT. Trimming removed 8 bases at V and 6 bases at J, with 16 bases between. The CDR3 here is CASSRSREDEKLFF. Written as DNA, the CDR3 is TGTGCCAGCTCTCGATCCAGGGAGGATGAAAAACTGTTTTTT.

This chain joins TRBV11-2 and TRBJ2-7; a possible D gene is TRBD1 (5 bases). Germline CDR1 and CDR2: SGHAT and FQNNGV. Trimming took off 3 bases at V and 1 base at J, with 16 bases between the two ends. CDR3 length: 16 residues. This CDR3 reads CASSFRRLTESYEQYF. CDR3 nucleotides: TGTGCCAGCAGCTTCAGGCGTCTGACAGAGTCCTACGAGCAGTACTTC. Supplemented by reference TRBV11-2 and TRBJ2-7, the full variable domain reads EAGVAQSPRYKIIEKRQSVAFWCNPISGHATLYWYQQILGQGPKLLIQFQNNGVVDDSQLPKDRFSAERLKGVDSTLKIQPAKLEDSAVYLCASSFRRLTESYEQYFGPGTRLTVT.

V and J are TRBV27 and TRBJ2-6, with D possibly TRBD2 on 6 matching bases. The germline gives CDR1 MNHEY, CDR2 SMNVEV (reference sequence). The length of the CDR3 is 16 residues. V was clipped by 10 bases and J by 0 bases, with 16 bases between them. CDR3 residues: CANSPGLTSGANVLTF. The DNA of the CDR3 is TGTGCCAACAGCCCGGGACTGACCTCTGGGGCCAACGTCCTGACTTTC.

V is TRBV4-1 and J is TRBJ2-1; unclear D gene. The V end lost 4 bases, the J end lost 0 bases, and 10 bases lay between the germline ends. The germline CDR1 and CDR2 sequences are MGHRA and YSYEKL. The CDR3 has 15 residues. CDR3 in DNA: TGCGCCAGCAGCCCCTCCATTAGCTCCTACAATGAGCAGTTCTTC. It is translated as CASSPSISSYNEQFF.

The chain carries TRBV14 and TRBJ2-5; D remains unclear. Trimming shortened V by 3 bases and J by 5 bases, and 7 bases separated the two germline ends. The CDR3 has 12 amino acids. Germline CDR1 and CDR2: SGHDN and FVKESK. The CDR3, as DNA: TGTGCCAGCAGCCACTCCCCCGAGACCCAGTACTTC. Translated: CASSHSPETQYF.

Note on this clone: The junction departs from germline at one end; a sequencing error may be responsible. This chain links TRBV10-3 with TRBJ2-6; 7 nucleotides line up with TRBD2. The germline gives CDR1 ENHRY, CDR2 SYGVKD. The CDR3 spans 15 residues. CDR3 bases: TGTGCCACCAGTGGTGCGGGCGGGAGAGCCAACGTCCTGACTTTC. Amino acid sequence: CATSGAGGRANVLTF.